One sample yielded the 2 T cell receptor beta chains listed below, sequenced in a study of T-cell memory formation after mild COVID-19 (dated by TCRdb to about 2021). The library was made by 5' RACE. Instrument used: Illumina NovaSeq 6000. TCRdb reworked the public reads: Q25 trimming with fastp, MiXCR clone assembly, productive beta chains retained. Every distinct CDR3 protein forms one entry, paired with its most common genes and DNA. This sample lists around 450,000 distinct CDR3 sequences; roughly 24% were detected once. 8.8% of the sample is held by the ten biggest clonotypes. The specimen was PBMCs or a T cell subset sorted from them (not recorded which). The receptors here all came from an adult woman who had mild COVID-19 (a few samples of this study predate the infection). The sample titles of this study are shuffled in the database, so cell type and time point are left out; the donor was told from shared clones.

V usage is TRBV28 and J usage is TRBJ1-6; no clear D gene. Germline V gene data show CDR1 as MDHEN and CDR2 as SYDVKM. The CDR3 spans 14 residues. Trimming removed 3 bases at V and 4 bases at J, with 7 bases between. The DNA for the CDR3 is TGTGCCAGCAGTTTCGAACTATATAATTCACCCCTCCACTTT. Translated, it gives CASSFELYNSPLHF.

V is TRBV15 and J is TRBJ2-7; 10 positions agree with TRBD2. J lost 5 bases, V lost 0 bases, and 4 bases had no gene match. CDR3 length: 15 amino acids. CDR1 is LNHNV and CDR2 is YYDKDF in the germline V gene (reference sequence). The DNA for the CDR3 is TGTGCCACCAGCAGAGATCGGACTAGCGGTGACGAGCAGTACTTC. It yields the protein CATSRDRTSGDEQYF.